These 24 T cell receptor beta chains were sequenced from one sample in a study of T cells in Graves' hyperthyroidism and ophthalmopathy. What was amplified from RNA transcripts were TCR beta CDR3 regions. Using the HTBI primer set, a first-round RT-PCR was run on the TCR CDR3. TCRdb recomputed calls from the multiplex PCR reads with MiXCR, one row per CDR3 protein. This table holds roughly 660,000 distinct CDR3 sequences, approximately 15% found once. The sequencing sample was made of blood. The source of these receptors is a man aged 45-65 years with Graves' hyperthyroidism.

This clonotype was observed a handful of times. The chain is built from TRBV4-1 and TRBJ1-6; D not resolved. This CDR3 is 15 amino acids long. Germline lookup yields CDR1 MGHRA and CDR2 YSYEKL. The ends were cut back, 1 base at V and 6 bases at J, with 10 bases in the middle. This CDR3 is CASSQGGSANSPLHF. CDR3 coding DNA: TGCGCCAGCAGCCAAGGGGGATCGGCTAATTCACCCCTCCACTTT.

V gene TRBV7-3 combines with J gene TRBJ2-1; D gene uncertain. CDR3 length: 15 residues. Germline assignment: CDR1 SGHTA and CDR2 FQGTGA. Trimming took 8 bases from V and 6 from J, leaving 20 bases between them. As DNA, the CDR3 is TGTGCCAGCGCGCTGTCCAGCCGTATACTCAATGAGCAGTTCTTC. Its protein is CASALSSRILNEQFF. The full variable domain, in which reference TRBV7-3 and TRBJ2-1 provide the parts outside the CDR3, is GAGVSQTPSNKVTEKGKYVELRCDPISGHTALYWYRQSLGQGPEFLIYFQGTGAADDSGLPNDRFFAVRPEGSVSTLKIQRTERGDSAVYLCASALSSRILNEQFFGPGTRLTVL.

To note about this clonotype: A read error may explain this, as a much larger clone is one base away. This chain connects TRBV30 to TRBJ1-2; maybe TRBD1 (5 bases). This CDR3 contains 15 residues. CDR1 is GTSNPN, CDR2 SVGIG, per germline (reference sequence). CDR3 protein: CAWSASHRTNYGYAF. The CDR3 DNA is TGTGCCTGGAGTGCGTCCCACAGGACTAACTATGGCTACGCCTTC. Looking up the rest from reference TRBV30 and TRBJ1-2 gives the full variable domain: SQTIHQWPATLVQPVGSPLSLECTVEGTSNPNLYWYRQAAGRGLQLLFYSVGIGQISSEVPQNLSASRPQDRQFILSSKKLLLSDSGFYLCAWSASHRTNYGYAFGSGTRLTVV.

In this sample, this clonotype turned up a few times. The chain is built from TRBV7-9 and TRBJ1-1, with 8 positions matching TRBD1. The CDR3 length is 15 residues. V dropped 1 base and J dropped 8; count of bases not matched to a gene: 9. Per the germline V gene, CDR1 is SEHNR and CDR2 is FQNEAQ (reference sequence). CDR3 DNA: TGTGCCAGCAGCTTAGGGGGCAGGGGGCGAGGGGAAGCTTTCTTT. Its protein is CASSLGGRGRGEAFF.

This chain connects TRBV4-1 to TRBJ1-1; 7 bases are a match to TRBD1. J lost 1 base, V lost 2 bases, and 7 bases had no gene match. The germline V gene has CDR1 MGHRA and CDR2 YSYEKL. The CDR3 covers 16 residues. Here the CDR3 DNA reads TGCGCCAGCAGCCAATCTAGGGGGCTTTGGAACACTGAAGCTTTCTTT. Translation: CASSQSRGLWNTEAFF.

There are a few counts of this clonotype. The V and J genes are TRBV4-3 and TRBJ2-1; D not resolved. Germline assignment: CDR1 LGHNA and CDR2 YSLEER. V was trimmed by 3 bases and J by 5 bases, leaving 11 bases between them. This CDR3 region has 14 residues. This CDR3 is CASSQEQKNNEQFF. CDR3 in DNA: TGCGCCAGCAGCCAGGAGCAGAAAAACAATGAGCAGTTCTTC.

This clonotype came up many times. The genes are TRBV15 and TRBJ1-1; 10 bases fit TRBD1. CDR1 is LNHNV and CDR2 is YYDKDF in the germline V gene (reference sequence). This CDR3 contains 17 residues. V dropped 4 bases and J dropped 11; count of bases not matched to a gene: 19. Written as DNA, the CDR3 is TGTGCCACCAGCAAATACGAGGTTGACAGGGGGCGCGTTGTTGCTTTCTTT. It yields the protein CATSKYEVDRGRVVAFF.

This clonotype was picked up many times. The chain links TRBV5-5 to TRBJ1-2, with D uncertain. The germline V and J ends were trimmed by 7 bases and 3 bases, with 4 bases remaining between them. This CDR3 has 10 amino acids. Germline CDR1 is SGHKS and CDR2 is YYEKEE (reference sequence). The CDR3 nucleotides read TGTGCCAGCGGCGACTATGGCTACACCTTC. Translation: CASGDYGYTF.

Only a few counts were recorded for this clonotype. The chain uses TRBV18 and TRBJ2-7; D may match TRBD1 or TRBD2 (6 bases each). The CDR3 is made up of 14 amino acids. With 1 base removed from V and 2 bases from J, the gap between germline ends came to 9 bases. Germline values: CDR1 KGHSH, CDR2 LQKENI. CDR3 amino acids: CASSPQGEAYEQYF. Here the CDR3 DNA reads TGTGCCAGCTCACCACAGGGGGAGGCCTACGAGCAGTACTTC. The variable domain in full, completed from reference TRBV18 and TRBJ2-7, reads NAGVMQNPRHLVRRRGQEARLRCSPMKGHSHVYWYRQLPEEGLKFMVYLQKENIIDESGMPKERFSAEFPKEGPSILRIQQVVRGDSAAYFCASSPQGEAYEQYFGPGTRLTVT.

This clonotype was counted many times. This rearrangement joins TRBV7-9 to TRBJ1-2; 8 bases agree with TRBD1. The CDR3 has 15 residues. V gave up 1 base and J gave up 8 bases; unmatched junction bases: 9. CDR1 and CDR2 from the germline V gene are SEHNR and FQNEAQ (reference sequence). In DNA, the CDR3 is TGTGCCAGCAGCTTAGAGACAGGGGCCCTGGGCGGCTACACCTTC. Amino acids: CASSLETGALGGYTF.

The table lists this clonotype with a few counts. The rearrangement joins TRBV6-1 to TRBJ1-2, with TRBD1 as a possible D gene (5 bases). Germline V gene data show CDR1 as MNHNS and CDR2 as SASEGT. Trimming took off 10 bases at V and 3 bases at J, with 18 bases between the two ends. The CDR3 runs 14 residues. CDR3: CAISRGGGDYGYTF. CDR3 bases: TGTGCCATTTCCCGGGGGGGGGGAGACTATGGCTACACCTTC.

This chain links TRBV7-2 with TRBJ1-5; no definite D call. Germline CDR1 is SGHTA and CDR2 is FQGNSA. Trimming cost V 1 base and J 2 bases, with 6 bases left between them. The CDR3 has 14 residues. The CDR3, as DNA: TGTGCCAGCAGCTTAGGGTCAGGCAATCAGCCCCAGCATTTT. Protein: CASSLGSGNQPQHF.

This clonotype was counted between two and nine times. The gene calls are TRBV29-1 and TRBJ1-2, with TRBD1 matching 10 bases. The V segment lost 1 base and the J segment 8 bases; nucleotides outside the gene matches: 4. CDR1 is SQVTM and CDR2 is ANQGSEA in the germline V gene. CDR3 size: 13 residues. DNA for the CDR3: TGCAGCGTTGAAGGACAGGGGGCCTGGGGCTACACCTTC. Its translation is CSVEGQGAWGYTF. The whole variable domain, filled in from reference TRBV29-1 and TRBJ1-2, reads SAVISQKPSRDICQRGTSLTIQCQVDSQVTMMFWYRQQPGQSLTLIATANQGSEATYESGFVIDKFPISRPNLTFSTLTVSNMSPEDSSIYLCSVEGQGAWGYTFGSGTRLTVV.

This clonotype was counted many times. The chain carries TRBV3-1 and TRBJ1-1, with 8 bases aligning to TRBD1. After removal of 0 bases from V and 4 bases from J, the junction contained 7 bases not matched to a gene. The CDR3 contains 16 residues. The V gene's germline CDR1 is LGHDT and CDR2 YNNKEL (reference sequence). The CDR3 loop reads CASSQDRVRGPTEAFF. Written as DNA, the CDR3 is TGTGCCAGCAGCCAAGATCGGGTCAGGGGGCCCACTGAAGCTTTCTTT.

This clonotype was observed many times. The rearrangement uses TRBV9 and TRBJ1-4; 7 positions agree with TRBD1. V was clipped by 2 bases and J by 6 bases; unmatched bases: 4. CDR3 length: 14 residues. Germline loops: CDR1 SGDLS, CDR2 YYNGEE. In nucleotides, the CDR3 is TGTGCCAGCAGCGTTGGGCAGGGGGATGAAAAACTGTTTTTT. It translates to CASSVGQGDEKLFF.

This clonotype showed up many times. The chain recombines TRBV5-1 with TRBJ1-1; the D is unclear. Germline CDR1 reads SGHRS; CDR2 reads YFSETQ. The CDR3 is 16 amino acids. The V end was cut by 3 bases, the J end by 0 bases, with 15 bases between. DNA of the CDR3: TGCGCCAGCAGCTGGGGTAGGGCCATCCTGAACACTGAAGCTTTCTTT. It translates to CASSWGRAILNTEAFF.

This clonotype appeared many times. J is TRBJ1-1 and V is TRBV11-2; no firm D call. The germline CDR1 and CDR2 sequences are SGHAT and FQNNGV. The CDR3 has 11 amino acids. The V end lost 7 bases, the J end lost 4 bases, and 7 bases lay between the germline ends. The CDR3 bases are TGTGCCAGCATCGGTGCCACTGAAGCTTTCTTT. It is translated as CASIGATEAFF.

The chain uses TRBV20-1 and TRBJ2-7; TRBD2 matches 7 bases. CDR1 is DFQATT, CDR2 SNEGSKA, per germline (reference sequence). The CDR3 is made up of 14 amino acids. V shed 6 bases and J 2 bases; nucleotides not matched to a gene: 10. CDR3 nucleotide sequence: TGCAGTGCCAGAACACTAGCGAATACCTACGAGCAGTACTTC. It encodes CSARTLANTYEQYF.

In regard to this clonotype: This may be a read error, as it is one base from a much larger clone. This chain links TRBV11-2 with TRBJ2-2; D gene ambiguous. CDR3 length: 16 residues. CDR1 SGHAT and CDR2 FQNNGV come from the germline V gene. CDR3 sequence (DNA): TGTACCAGCACCCTGGGAACCCTCGGGAACACCGGGGAGCTGTTTTTT. Its protein product is CTSTLGTLGNTGELFF.

This clonotype was found a few times. The chain uses TRBV9 and TRBJ2-1; 9 nucleotides match TRBD2. This CDR3 region has 14 residues. The germline gives CDR1 SGDLS, CDR2 YYNGEE. Trimming took 0 bases from V and 8 from J; bases not matched to a gene: 3. For the CDR3, the DNA is TGTGCCAGCAGCGTAGGGACTAGCGTCGATGAGCAGTTCTTC. Amino acids: CASSVGTSVDEQFF.

This clonotype was recorded a few times. This CDR3 is CASGTTSYEQYF. CDR3 DNA: TGTGCCTCGGGGACTACCTCCTACGAGCAGTACTTC. This chain joins TRBV27 and TRBJ2-7; the match to TRBD2 covers 7 bases. The CDR3 runs 12 residues. The germline CDR1 and CDR2 sequences are MNHEY and SMNVEV (reference sequence). The junction had 4 bases not matched to a gene; V was cut back by 11 bases and J by 0 bases.

This clonotype came up many times. This sequence joins TRBV10-2 and TRBJ1-2; D unclear. V gave up 0 bases and J gave up 9 bases, with 8 bases separating them. The CDR3 has 12 amino acids. Germline V gene data show CDR1 as WSHSY and CDR2 as SAAADI. The DNA of the CDR3 is TGCGCCAGCAGTGAGTCTTGGGTGAGCTACACCTTC. Translation gives CASSESWVSYTF.

This clonotype has ten or more counts. The chain carries TRBV2 and TRBJ2-3; D perhaps matches TRBD2 (6 bases). Germline CDR1 SNHLY, CDR2 FYNNEI. The CDR3 totals 14 residues. V lost 4 bases and J lost 3, with 11 bases in between. The CDR3 is CASSAGLITDTQYF. CDR3 DNA sequence: TGTGCCAGCAGTGCGGGACTCATAACAGATACGCAGTATTTT.

This clonotype was detected a few times. This chain joins TRBV29-1 and TRBJ2-1; D may correspond to TRBD1 or TRBD2 (5 bases each). V shed 6 bases and J shed 8 bases, with 14 bases lying between them. The V gene's germline CDR1 is SQVTM and CDR2 ANQGSEA. This CDR3 region has 12 residues. Written as DNA, the CDR3 is TGCAGCGTGGGACCCAGTTTCGATGAGCAGTTCTTC. Amino acid sequence: CSVGPSFDEQFF.